The 15 T cell receptor beta chains below come from one sample, sequenced in a study of cytomegalovirus exposure and HLA in healthy donors. PCR amplification relied on 60 Vbeta primers (plus 13 Jbeta primers). Generated by immunoSEQ multiplex PCR, the TCRdb table keeps only in-frame clones and is missing some. This sample contains 150,000 to 200,000 clones. Sample: PBMCs. These receptors all come from a man younger than 45 in good health and CMV-seronegative.

The chain has TRBV19 and TRBJ1-5; D is unclear. The CDR3 covers 13 residues. Trimming took 10 bases from V and 4 from J, leaving 14 bases between them. The germline V gene encodes CDR1 LNHDA and CDR2 SQIVND (reference sequence). The CDR3 loop reads CATAGGMNQPQHF. CDR3 nucleotides: TGTGCCACCGCGGGCGGGATGAATCAGCCCCAGCATTTT.

The DNA for the CDR3 is TGTGCCAGCAGCCCGGGGACTTACACCGGGGAGCTGTTTTTT. It translates to CASSPGTYTGELFF. The genes are TRBV7-2 and TRBJ2-2; a weak D match, TRBD2 (6 bases). Trimming shortened V by 5 bases and J by 3 bases, and 10 bases separated the two germline ends. CDR3 length: 14 amino acids. Germline lookup yields CDR1 SGHTA and CDR2 FQGNSA.

The chain employs TRBV19 and TRBJ2-5; D uncertain. The CDR3 sequence is 16 residues long. Germline V gives CDR1 LNHDA, CDR2 SQIVND (reference sequence). The V end was cut by 5 bases, the J end by 5 bases, with 21 bases between. CDR3 region: CASSPSQPPGGETQYF. CDR3 sequence (DNA): TGTGCCAGTAGTCCGTCCCAGCCACCGGGTGGGGAGACCCAGTACTTC.

V is TRBV19 and J is TRBJ2-3; 7 bases agree with TRBD2. This CDR3 is 15 amino acids long. Looked up from germline, CDR1 is LNHDA and CDR2 is SQIVND (reference sequence). Trimming cost V 6 bases and J 1 base; bases outside gene matches: 7. The CDR3, as DNA: TGTGCCAGTAGGATGACTAGCAGTCGCACAGATACGCAGTATTTT. Its translation is CASRMTSSRTDTQYF.

This chain connects TRBV5-4 to TRBJ2-1; weak D call: TRBD2 (5 bases). Trimming took 2 bases from V and 6 from J, leaving 21 bases between them. Germline V gene sequence: CDR1 SGHNT, CDR2 YYREEE (reference sequence). The CDR3 is 17 residues long. The CDR3 DNA follows: TGTGCCAGCAGCTTAAAAACTAGTTCCGAGGCCTCCAATGAGCAGTTCTTC. This gives the protein CASSLKTSSEASNEQFF.

J is TRBJ1-1 and V is TRBV28; 8 bases map to TRBD1. Germline V gene lookup returns CDR1 MDHEN and CDR2 SYDVKM. V lost 6 bases to trimming and J lost 10 bases; unmatched junction nucleotides: 10. This CDR3 region has 13 residues. This CDR3 reads CASRPGGKGAAFF. The CDR3 DNA reads TGTGCCAGCAGGCCAGGGGGCAAAGGAGCAGCTTTCTTT.

The chain is built from TRBV21-1 and TRBJ2-5; the table's D call, TRBD2, has no DNA check behind it. TRBV21-1 is tagged as a pseudogene. The CDR3 is 14 amino acids. This CDR3 reads CASSKGGGIKTQYF. The CDR3 DNA sequence: TGTGCCAGCAGCAAAGGGGGGGGTATCAAGACCCAGTACTTC.

V and J are TRBV9 and TRBJ2-1, with 10 nucleotides matching TRBD2. Germline assignment: CDR1 SGDLS and CDR2 YYNGEE. The trim removed 1 base at V and 5 bases at J, leaving 3 bases unmatched. The CDR3 is 15 amino acids. The CDR3: CASSVQTSGHNEQFF. The CDR3 coding sequence is TGTGCCAGCAGCGTACAGACTAGCGGGCACAATGAGCAGTTCTTC. Using reference TRBV9 and TRBJ2-1 for the parts outside the CDR3, the full variable domain is DSGVTQTPKHLITATGQRVTLRCSPRSGDLSVYWYQQSLDQGLQFLIQYYNGEERAKGNILERFSAQQFPDLHSELNLSSLELGDSALYFCASSVQTSGHNEQFFGPGTRLTVL.

The chain links TRBV5-1 to TRBJ1-4; D remains unclear. The CDR3 extends over 15 amino acids. V was pared by 4 bases and J by 3 bases, with 13 bases between. CDR1 is SGHRS, CDR2 YFSETQ, per germline. The CDR3 DNA is TGCGCCAGCAGCGTCGAGGGTATCGCTAATGAAAAACTGTTTTTT. Residues: CASSVEGIANEKLFF.

The rearrangement uses TRBV21-1 and TRBJ2-5; the D segment call TRBD2 is taken from the table without a DNA check. TRBV21-1 is noted as a pseudogene. The length of the CDR3 is 14 residues. This CDR3 reads CASSPSGRVETQYF. The CDR3 DNA sequence: TGTGCCAGCAGCCCGAGCGGGAGGGTTGAGACCCAGTACTTC.

The gene calls are TRBV11-3 and TRBJ1-2; 9 nucleotides match TRBD1. Per germline, CDR1 SGHNT and CDR2 YENEEA. The CDR3 runs to 17 residues. The V gene end was trimmed by 3 bases and the J gene end by 0 bases; junction bases not matched to a gene: 8. The DNA for the CDR3 is TGTGCCAGCAGCTTCCGGGACAGGGTATCCCCTAACTATGGCTACACCTTC. Translating it yields CASSFRDRVSPNYGYTF.

This rearrangement joins TRBV5-1 to TRBJ2-7, with 9 bases lining up with TRBD1. Trimming cost V 0 bases and J 6 bases; bases outside gene matches: 7. CDR1 and CDR2 from the germline V gene are SGHRS and YFSETQ. There are 15 residues in the CDR3. CDR3 sequence (DNA): TGCGCCAGCAGCTTGGGGACAGGGGCCGCCGGCGAGCAGTACTTC. Protein sequence: CASSLGTGAAGEQYF.

The genes are TRBV14 and TRBJ1-2; D might be TRBD1 (5 bases). CDR1 SGHDN and CDR2 FVKESK come from the germline V gene. This CDR3 region has 12 residues. Trimming left V 3 bases short and J 14 bases short, with 16 bases between. In DNA form, the CDR3 reads TGTGCCAGCAGCCAGACCGTGCAGGGCGGAACCTTC. This sequence encodes CASSQTVQGGTF.

The gene calls are TRBV5-1 and TRBJ2-1; D possibly corresponds to TRBD1 (6 bases). Trimming stripped 5 bases from V and 6 bases from J, with 15 bases between. Germline CDR1 is SGHRS and CDR2 is YFSETQ. The CDR3 totals 14 residues. The CDR3 region is CASRVQGEGNEQFF. In DNA, the CDR3 is TGCGCCAGCAGGGTACAGGGTGAGGGCAATGAGCAGTTCTTC.

The chain links TRBV6-5 to TRBJ1-5; possible D gene TRBD1, 5 bases. Trimming cost V 6 bases and J 0 bases, with 12 bases left between them. The CDR3 is 15 amino acids. Germline-derived CDR1 and CDR2 are MNHEY and SVGAGI. Here the CDR3 reads CASSSTVNSNQPQHF. The CDR3 DNA sequence: TGTGCCAGCAGCTCGACAGTAAATAGCAATCAGCCCCAGCATTTT.